This TCR beta chain was sequenced during a study of shared clonotypes between healthy human individuals. Whole-study results and caveats: The donor pool, a small one, limited the genetic and exposure-history diversity represented. Larger estimated richness was generally recorded for naive subsets relative to memory subsets.

The authors divided CD4+ cells into CD45RA+ naive and CD45RA-negative memory subsets. The table came from immunoSEQ multiplex PCR; TCRdb's copy has only in-frame clones and leaves some out. The data show 1,500,000 or so clones, approximately 98.5% seen once. CDR1 and CDR2 from the germline V gene are LNHDA and SQIVND (reference sequence). The CDR3 has 17 residues. Trimming shortened V by 5 bases and J by 0 bases, and 20 bases separated the two germline ends. In regard to this clone: Its cognate antigen is unknown.

The chain employs TRBV19 and TRBJ2-7, with D perhaps matching TRBD1 (6 bases). The source is a man aged 25-45 years in good health. The specimen was naive CD4+ T cells sorted from blood. Subset indicated: CD45RA+ positively selected. CDR3 amino acids: CASSGTWDGRSSYEQYF. CDR3 bases: TGTGCCAGTAGTGGGACATGGGACGGACGGAGCTCCTACGAGCAGTACTTC.